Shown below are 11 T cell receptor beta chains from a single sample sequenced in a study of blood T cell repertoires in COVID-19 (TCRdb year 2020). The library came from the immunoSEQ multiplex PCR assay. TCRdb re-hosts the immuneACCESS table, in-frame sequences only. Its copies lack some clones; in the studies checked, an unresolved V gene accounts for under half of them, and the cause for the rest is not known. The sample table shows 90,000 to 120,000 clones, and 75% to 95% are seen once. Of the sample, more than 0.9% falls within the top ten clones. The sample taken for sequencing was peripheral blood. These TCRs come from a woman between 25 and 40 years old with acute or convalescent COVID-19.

The CDR3 DNA follows: TGTGCCAGCAGTCCCTCGGGGTATGGCAATCAGCCCCAGCATTTT. Translation: CASSPSGYGNQPQHF. The chain is built from TRBV5-5 and TRBJ1-5; D not resolved. CDR1 SGHKS and CDR2 YYEKEE come from the germline V gene (reference sequence). This CDR3 is 15 amino acids long. With 5 bases removed from V and 2 bases from J, the gap between germline ends came to 14 bases.

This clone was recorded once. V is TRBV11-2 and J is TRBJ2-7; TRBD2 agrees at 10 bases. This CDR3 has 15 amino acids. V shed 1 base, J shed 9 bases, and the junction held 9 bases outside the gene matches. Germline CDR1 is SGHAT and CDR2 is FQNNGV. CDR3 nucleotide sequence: TGTGCCAGCAGCTTAGGGCCTAGCGGGAGTTTCGTGCAGTACTTC. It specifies CASSLGPSGSFVQYF.

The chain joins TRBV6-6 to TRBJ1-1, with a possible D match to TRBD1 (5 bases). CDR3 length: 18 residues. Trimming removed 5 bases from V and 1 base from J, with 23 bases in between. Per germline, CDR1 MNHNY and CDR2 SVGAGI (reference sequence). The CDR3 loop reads CASSPQFSWGRKNTEAFF. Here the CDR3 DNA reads TGTGCCAGCAGTCCCCAGTTCAGCTGGGGCCGGAAGAACACTGAAGCTTTCTTT.

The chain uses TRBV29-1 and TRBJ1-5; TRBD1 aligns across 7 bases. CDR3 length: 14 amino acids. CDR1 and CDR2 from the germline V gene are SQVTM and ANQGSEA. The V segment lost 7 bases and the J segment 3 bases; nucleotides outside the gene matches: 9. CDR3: CSAWSGQYNQPQHF. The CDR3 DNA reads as TGCAGCGCCTGGTCGGGACAGTACAATCAGCCCCAGCATTTT.

The chain's CDR3 is CASSIVPDRGAFF. In nucleotides, the CDR3 is TGTGCCAGTAGTATAGTCCCGGACAGGGGGGCTTTCTTT. The gene calls are TRBV19 and TRBJ1-1; the match to TRBD1 covers 10 bases. The V segment lost 1 base and the J segment 11 bases; nucleotides outside the gene matches: 4. Per the germline V gene, CDR1 is LNHDA and CDR2 is SQIVND (reference sequence). CDR3 length: 13 residues.

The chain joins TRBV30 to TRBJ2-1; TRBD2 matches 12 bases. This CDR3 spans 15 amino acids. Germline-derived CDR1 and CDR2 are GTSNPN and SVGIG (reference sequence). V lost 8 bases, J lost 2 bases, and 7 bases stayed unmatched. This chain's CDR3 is CARTTSGRTYNEQFF. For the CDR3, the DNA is TGTGCCAGAACGACTAGCGGGAGAACCTACAATGAGCAGTTCTTC.

This chain's CDR3 is CASSAPTGEAFF. Here the CDR3 DNA reads TGTGCCAGCAGCGCCCCGACAGGGGAAGCTTTCTTT. The chain recombines TRBV9 with TRBJ1-1; 7 bases agree with TRBD1. Trimming took 3 bases from V and 8 from J; bases not matched to a gene: 4. Germline CDR1 is SGDLS and CDR2 is YYNGEE. The CDR3 is 12 residues long.

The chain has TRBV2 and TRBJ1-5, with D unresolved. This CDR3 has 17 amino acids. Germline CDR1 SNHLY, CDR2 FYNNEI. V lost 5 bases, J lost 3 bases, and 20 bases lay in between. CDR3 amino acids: CASSTPGSQPDNQPQHF. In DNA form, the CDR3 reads TGTGCCAGCAGTACCCCGGGGAGCCAGCCGGACAATCAGCCCCAGCATTTT.

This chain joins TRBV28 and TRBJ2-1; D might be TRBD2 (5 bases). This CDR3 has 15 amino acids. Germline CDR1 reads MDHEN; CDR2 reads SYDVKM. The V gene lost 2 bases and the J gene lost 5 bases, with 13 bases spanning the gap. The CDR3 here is CASSLVSPGNNEQFF. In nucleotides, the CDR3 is TGTGCCAGCAGTTTAGTTAGTCCGGGAAACAATGAGCAGTTCTTC.

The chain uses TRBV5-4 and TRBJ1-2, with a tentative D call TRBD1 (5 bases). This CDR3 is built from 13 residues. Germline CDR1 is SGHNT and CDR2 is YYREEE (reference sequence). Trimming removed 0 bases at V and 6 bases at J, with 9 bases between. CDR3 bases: TGTGCCAGCAGCTTGGCGTTAGGGGATGGCTACACCTTC. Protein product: CASSLALGDGYTF.

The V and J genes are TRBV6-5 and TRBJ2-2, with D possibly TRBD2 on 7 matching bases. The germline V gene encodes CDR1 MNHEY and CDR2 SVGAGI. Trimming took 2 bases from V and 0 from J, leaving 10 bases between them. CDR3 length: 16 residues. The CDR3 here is CASSYEGGANTGELFF. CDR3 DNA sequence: TGTGCCAGCAGTTACGAGGGGGGGGCGAACACCGGGGAGCTGTTTTTT.